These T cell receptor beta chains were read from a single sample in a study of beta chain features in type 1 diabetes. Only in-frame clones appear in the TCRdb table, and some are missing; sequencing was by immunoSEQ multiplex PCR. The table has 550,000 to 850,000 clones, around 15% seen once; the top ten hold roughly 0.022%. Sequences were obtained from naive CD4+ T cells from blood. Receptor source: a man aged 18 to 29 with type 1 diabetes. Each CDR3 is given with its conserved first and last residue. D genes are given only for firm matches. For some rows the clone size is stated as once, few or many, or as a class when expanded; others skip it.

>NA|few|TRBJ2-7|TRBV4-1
CASSQDPYEQYF
TGCGCCAGCAGCCAAGATCCCTACGAGCAGTACTTC
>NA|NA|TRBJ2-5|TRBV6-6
CASSIDGTQYF
TGTGCCAGCAGCATCGACGGGACCCAGTACTTC
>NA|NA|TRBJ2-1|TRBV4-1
CASSQGSDEQFF
TGCGCCAGCAGCCAAGGAAGTGATGAGCAGTTCTTC
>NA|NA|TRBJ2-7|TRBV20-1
CSARVTEQYF
TGCAGTGCTAGAGTCACCGAGCAGTACTTC
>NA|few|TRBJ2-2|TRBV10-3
CANAPGRGDTGELFF
TGTGCCAACGCACCGGGTCGTGGGGACACCGGGGAGCTGTTTTTT
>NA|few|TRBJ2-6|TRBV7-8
CASSAQGTGANVLTF
TGTGCCAGCAGCGCCCAGGGAACTGGGGCCAACGTCCTGACTTTC
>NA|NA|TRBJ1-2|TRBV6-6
CASSLTQGYTF
TGTGCCAGCAGTTTAACCCAAGGCTACACCTTC
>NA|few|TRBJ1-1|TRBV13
CASSARRNTEAFF
TGTGCCAGCAGCGCCCGCCGGAACACTGAAGCTTTCTTT
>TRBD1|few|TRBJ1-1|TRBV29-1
CSVEDRGVRNTEAFF
TGCAGCGTTGAGGACAGGGGGGTAAGGAACACTGAAGCTTTCTTT
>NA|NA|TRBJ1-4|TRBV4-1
CASSQATGEKLFF
TGCGCCAGCAGCCAAGCTACCGGTGAAAAACTGTTTTTT
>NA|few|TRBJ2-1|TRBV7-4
CASSPRLATCYEQFF
TGTGCCAGCAGCCCCCGGCTAGCGACCTGTTATGAGCAGTTCTTC
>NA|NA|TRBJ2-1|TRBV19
CASNAAERIYNEQFF
TGTGCCAGTAATGCCGCGGAGCGTATTTACAATGAGCAGTTCTTC
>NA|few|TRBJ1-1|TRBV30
CAWSVRRPEAFF
TGTGCCTGGAGTGTAAGACGGCCTGAAGCTTTCTTT
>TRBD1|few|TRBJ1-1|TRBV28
CASTQGGRNTEAFF
TGTGCCAGCACCCAGGGGGGGCGGAACACTGAAGCTTTCTTT
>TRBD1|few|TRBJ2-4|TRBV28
CASSLPGTVGDIQYF
TGTGCCAGCAGTTTACCCGGGACAGTCGGGGACATTCAGTACTTC
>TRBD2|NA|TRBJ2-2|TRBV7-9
CASSHQPLAAITGELFF
TGTGCCAGCAGCCACCAGCCCCTAGCGGCTATCACCGGGGAGCTGTTTTTT
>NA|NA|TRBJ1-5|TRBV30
CAWSLLDTNQPQHF
TGTGCCTGGAGTCTTTTGGACACCAATCAGCCCCAGCATTTT
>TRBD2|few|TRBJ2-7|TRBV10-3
CASREGTSGPYEQYF
TGTGCCAGCAGGGAGGGGACTAGCGGACCCTACGAGCAGTACTTC
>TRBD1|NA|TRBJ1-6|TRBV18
CASSPRTGDNSPLHF
TGTGCCAGCTCACCGAGAACAGGGGATAATTCACCCCTCCACTTT
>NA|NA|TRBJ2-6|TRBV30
CAWNRDGKSRANVLTF
TGTGCCTGGAATCGGGACGGAAAGAGCAGGGCCAACGTCCTGACTTTC
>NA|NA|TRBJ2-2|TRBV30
CAWSWGAGELFF
TGTGCCTGGAGTTGGGGTGCCGGGGAGCTGTTTTTT
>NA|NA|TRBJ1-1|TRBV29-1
CSVEDRTAFF
TGCAGCGTTGAAGACAGAACAGCTTTCTTT
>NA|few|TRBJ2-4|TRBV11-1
CASSLGTAKNIQYF
TGTGCCAGCAGCTTAGGAACAGCCAAAAACATTCAGTACTTC
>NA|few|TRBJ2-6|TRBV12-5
CASGTAGGAAWGANVLTF
TGTGCTAGTGGGACCGCCGGAGGGGCCGCTTGGGGGGCCAACGTCCTGACTTTC
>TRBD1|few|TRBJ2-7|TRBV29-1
CSVEGTGYEQYF
TGCAGCGTTGAGGGGACAGGGTACGAGCAGTACTTC
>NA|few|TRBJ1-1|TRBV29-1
CSVEDRGDDTEAFF
TGCAGCGTTGAAGATCGGGGCGACGACACTGAAGCTTTCTTT
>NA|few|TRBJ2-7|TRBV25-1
CASSGPGIYEQYF
TGTGCCAGCAGTGGACCAGGGATCTACGAGCAGTACTTC
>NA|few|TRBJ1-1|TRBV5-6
CASSLVDSYTEAFF
TGTGCCAGCAGCTTGGTGGACTCGTACACTGAAGCTTTCTTT
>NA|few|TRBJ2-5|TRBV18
CASSPRPQETQYF
TGTGCCAGCTCACCACGGCCCCAAGAGACCCAGTACTTC
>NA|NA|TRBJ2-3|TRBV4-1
CASSQDWASGTDTQYF
TGCGCCAGCAGCCAAGATTGGGCCAGCGGCACAGATACGCAGTATTTT
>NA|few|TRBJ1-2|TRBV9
CASSVGGLSYGYTF
TGTGCCAGCAGCGTAGGCGGACTATCCTATGGCTACACCTTC
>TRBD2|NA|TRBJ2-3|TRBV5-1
CASSLTTSGASTDTQYF
TGCGCCAGCAGCTTGACGACTAGCGGGGCCTCCACAGATACGCAGTATTTT
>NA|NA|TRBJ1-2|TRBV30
CAWETRGVYGYTF
TGTGCCTGGGAAACGAGGGGGGTCTATGGCTACACCTTC
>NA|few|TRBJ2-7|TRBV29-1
CSVYEGSYEQYF
TGCAGCGTGTACGAGGGCTCCTACGAGCAGTACTTC
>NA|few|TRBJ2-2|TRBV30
CAWSEGSRTGELFF
TGTGCCTGGAGTGAGGGCAGTCGGACCGGGGAGCTGTTTTTT
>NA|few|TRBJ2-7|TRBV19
CASSIGQLYEQYF
TGTGCCAGTAGTATTGGTCAGTTGTACGAGCAGTACTTC
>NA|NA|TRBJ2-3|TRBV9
CASSVDLTDTQYF
TGTGCCAGCAGCGTAGACCTCACAGATACGCAGTATTTT